This TCR beta chain originates from a study of blood T cell repertoires in COVID-19. Looking at the study overall: Both acute and convalescent COVID-19 samples were obtained from the United States, Italy and Spain.

The data were produced by immunoSEQ multiplex PCR, yet TCRdb's version contains in-frame clones alone and is incomplete. The data hold around 95,000 clones, with more than 75% observed a single time. The V and J ends lost 6 bases and 5 bases respectively, with 13 bases between them. CDR1 is MRHNA and CDR2 is SNTAGT in the germline V gene. This CDR3 contains 13 residues. V usage is TRBV6-4 and J usage is TRBJ1-1; D not resolved. The sequence was collected from a human donor in a cohort sampled during active COVID-19. The material sequenced was peripheral blood. CDR3 amino acids: CASSQTSGTEAFF. CDR3 coding DNA: TGTGCCAGCAGCCAGACTTCCGGGACTGAAGCTTTCTTT.